This T cell receptor beta chain was captured by sequencing in a study of shared clonotypes between healthy human individuals. Study background: Per-donor plates numbered three CD4 naive, three CD4 memory, two CD8 naive and one CD8 memory.

CD45RA-negative memory and CD45RA+ naive subsets were split from the CD4+ cells. CDR1 is SNHLY and CDR2 is FYNNEI in the germline V gene. Trimming left V 6 bases short and J 1 base short, with 9 bases between. The CDR3 extends over 14 amino acids. The table came from immunoSEQ multiplex PCR; TCRdb's copy has only in-frame clones and leaves some out. The repertoire holds almost 750,000 clones, with 72% as singletons. The TCR comes from a woman under 40 in good health. The chain couples TRBV2 to TRBJ2-2; no clear D. The sequenced sample consisted of memory CD4+ T cells sorted from blood. The subset was: CD45RA-negative fraction. The CDR3 DNA reads TGTGCCAGCAGCCTTGGTGAGAACACCGGGGAGCTGTTTTTT. Translation gives CASSLGENTGELFF. The variable domain in full, with the rest retrieved from reference TRBV2 and TRBJ2-2, is EPEVTQTPSHQVTQMGQEVILRCVPISNHLYFYWYRQILGQKVEFLVSFYNNEISEKSEIFDDQFSVERPDGSNFTLKIRSTKLEDSAMYFCASSLGENTGELFFGEGSRLTVL.